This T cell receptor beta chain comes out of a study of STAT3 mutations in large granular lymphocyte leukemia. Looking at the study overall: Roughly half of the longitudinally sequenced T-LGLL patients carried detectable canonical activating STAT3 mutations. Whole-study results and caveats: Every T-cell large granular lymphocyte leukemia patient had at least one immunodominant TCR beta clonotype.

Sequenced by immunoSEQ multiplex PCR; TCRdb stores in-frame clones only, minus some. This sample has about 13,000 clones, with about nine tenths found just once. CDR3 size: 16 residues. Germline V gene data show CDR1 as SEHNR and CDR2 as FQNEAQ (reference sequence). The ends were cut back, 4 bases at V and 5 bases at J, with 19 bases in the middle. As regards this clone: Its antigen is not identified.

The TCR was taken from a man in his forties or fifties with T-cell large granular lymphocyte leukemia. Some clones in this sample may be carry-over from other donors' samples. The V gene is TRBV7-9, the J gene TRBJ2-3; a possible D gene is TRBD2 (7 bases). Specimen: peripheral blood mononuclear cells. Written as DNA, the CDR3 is TGTGCCAGCAGCTCTACGAAGGGGGAGGGCTTAGATACGCAGTATTTT. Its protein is CASSSTKGEGLDTQYF.